This TCR beta chain comes out of a study of neoadjuvant anti-PD-1 for oral cavity cancer. Profiling relied on immunoSEQ multiplex PCR, and the TCRdb table lists in-frame clones only, not all of them. The data contain some 71,000 clones, 65% to 85% of them singletons. The sequence was obtained from a person aged 35-79 years with oral cavity squamous cell carcinoma. The material sequenced was PBMCs, taken before nivolumab (anti-PD-1) treatment.

In nucleotides, the CDR3 is TGCGCCAGCAGCCAAGACGCCAGCTATGGCTACACCTTC. This translates into CASSQDASYGYTF. The genes are TRBV4-1 and TRBJ1-2; no firm D call. From germline, CDR1 is MGHRA and CDR2 YSYEKL. The ends were cut back, 0 bases at V and 4 bases at J, with 6 bases in the middle. The CDR3 covers 13 residues.